One sample yielded the 3 T cell receptor beta chains listed below, sequenced in a study of blood T cell repertoires in COVID-19. Some clones are missing from TCRdb's copy, which holds only in-frame ones; the method was immunoSEQ multiplex PCR. The sample lists about 74,000 clones, roughly 90% occurring once. The specimen sequenced was peripheral blood. These receptor sequences come from a man in his forties or fifties with COVID-19, enrolled during active disease.

The chain carries TRBV12-3 or TRBV12-4 and TRBJ2-2; D remains ambiguous. With 5 bases removed from V and 10 bases from J, the gap between germline ends came to 8 bases. The CDR3 sequence is 11 residues long. The CDR3 sequence is CASSLRMELFF. The CDR3 region has the DNA TGTGCCAGCAGTCTGCGCATGGAGCTGTTTTTT.

The rearrangement links TRBV24-1 to TRBJ2-3; TRBD2 matches at 10 bases. The CDR3 spans 18 residues. CDR1 and CDR2 (germline): KGHDR, SFDVKD. V shed 3 bases, J shed 2 bases, and the junction held 10 bases outside the gene matches. The CDR3: CATSDASGGLGNTDTQYF. The CDR3 nucleotides are TGTGCCACCAGTGATGCTAGCGGGGGACTAGGAAACACAGATACGCAGTATTTT.

V is TRBV12-3 or TRBV12-4 and J is TRBJ2-3; D gene ambiguous. This CDR3 is 12 amino acids long. The V gene lost 7 bases and the J gene lost 2 bases, with 7 bases spanning the gap. This CDR3 reads CASTKNTDTQYF. The CDR3 DNA is TGTGCCAGCACCAAAAACACAGATACGCAGTATTTT.